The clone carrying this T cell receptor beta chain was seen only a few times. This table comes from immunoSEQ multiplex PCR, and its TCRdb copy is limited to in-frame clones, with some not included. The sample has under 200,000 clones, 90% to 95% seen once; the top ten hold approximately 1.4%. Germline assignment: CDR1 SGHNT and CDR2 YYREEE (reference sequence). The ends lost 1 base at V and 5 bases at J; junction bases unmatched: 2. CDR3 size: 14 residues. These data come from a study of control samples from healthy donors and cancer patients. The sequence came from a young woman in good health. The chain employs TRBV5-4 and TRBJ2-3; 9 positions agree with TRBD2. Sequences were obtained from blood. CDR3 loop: CASSLRSGGDTQYF. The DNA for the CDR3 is TGTGCCAGCAGCTTGCGTAGCGGGGGAGATACGCAGTATTTT.